Listed below are T cell receptor beta chains from one sample, sequenced in a study of T cell changes during pregnancy in multiple sclerosis. Some clones are missing from TCRdb's copy, which holds only in-frame ones; the method was immunoSEQ multiplex PCR. The sample contains tens of thousands of clones, 75% to 95% of which appear only once. Material: peripheral blood, obtained in the third trimester of pregnancy. The receptors stem from a female donor in good health, enrolled as a control in a pregnancy study. Each CDR3 is given with its conserved first and last residue. D genes are given only for firm matches. The size entry is marked missing in some rows and otherwise reads once, few, many or a size class.

clone size	D gene	V gene	J gene	CDR3 length	CDR3 protein	CDR3 DNA
-	-	TRBV7-9	TRBJ1-6	16	CASSPHQGNYNSPLHF	TGTGCCAGCAGCCCCCACCAGGGGAACTATAATTCACCCCTCCACTTT
-	-	TRBV5-6	TRBJ1-2	13	CATFRGAGYGYTF	TGTGCCACCTTTAGAGGCGCGGGCTATGGCTACACCTTC
-	-	TRBV7-9	TRBJ2-1	16	CASSSSDGSSYNEQFF	TGTGCCAGCAGTTCCAGCGACGGAAGCTCCTACAATGAGCAGTTCTTC
-	TRBD1	TRBV5-1	TRBJ2-2	15	CASRGTGEFFGELFF	TGCGCCTCAAGGGGGACAGGGGAGTTCTTCGGGGAGCTGTTTTTT
-	-	TRBV7-8	TRBJ1-3	14	CASSPGTSGNTIYF	TGTGCCAGCAGCCCCGGGACATCTGGAAACACCATATATTTT
-	TRBD1	TRBV7-2	TRBJ2-6	18	CASRLPGTGRSGANVLTF	TGTGCCAGCAGACTCCCCGGGACAGGAAGATCTGGGGCCAACGTCCTGACTTTC
-	-	TRBV11-2	TRBJ1-6	17	CASSLGAAEMTGSPLHF	TGTGCCAGCAGCTTAGGGGCCGCAGAAATGACAGGCTCACCCCTCCACTTT
-	-	TRBV19	TRBJ2-3	16	CASSIWRRSSTDTQYF	TGTGCCAGTAGTATCTGGAGGCGTTCTAGCACAGATACGCAGTATTTT
-	TRBD2	TRBV27	TRBJ2-3	16	CASSFDVAGYTDTQYF	TGTGCCAGCAGTTTCGACGTAGCGGGGTACACAGATACGCAGTATTTT
-	TRBD1	TRBV10-3	TRBJ1-5	14	CAISGTGEGQPQHF	TGTGCCATCAGTGGGACAGGGGAAGGTCAGCCCCAGCATTTT
-	-	TRBV19	TRBJ1-5	13	CASTPGGNQPQHF	TGTGCCAGTACCCCAGGGGGCAATCAGCCCCAGCATTTT
-	TRBD2	TRBV29-1	TRBJ2-1	14	CSGCTSGAGNEQFF	TGCAGCGGATGTACTAGCGGGGCGGGAAATGAGCAGTTCTTC
-	-	TRBV9	TRBJ1-2	15	CASSVLGPNKDGYTF	TGTGCCAGCAGCGTTCTTGGGCCAAACAAGGATGGCTACACCTTC
-	TRBD1	TRBV29-1	TRBJ1-4	13	CSVGQGVNEKLFF	TGCAGCGTCGGACAGGGCGTGAATGAAAAACTGTTTTTT
once	TRBD1	TRBV7-9	TRBJ2-5	13	CASSSRGPETQYF	TGTGCCAGCAGCTCCAGGGGGCCCGAGACCCAGTACTTC
-	TRBD1	TRBV6-1	TRBJ1-2	18	CASSEDNRGQGSFYGYTF	TGTGCCAGCAGTGAAGACAACAGAGGACAGGGGAGTTTCTATGGCTACACCTTC
-	TRBD1	TRBV14	TRBJ1-4	16	CASSPGKTGANEKLFF	TGTGCCAGCAGCCCTGGAAAAACAGGGGCTAATGAAAAACTGTTTTTT
-	TRBD1	TRBV28	TRBJ1-4	14	CASSGTGGGEKLFF	TGTGCCAGCAGTGGTACAGGGGGCGGTGAAAAACTGTTTTTT